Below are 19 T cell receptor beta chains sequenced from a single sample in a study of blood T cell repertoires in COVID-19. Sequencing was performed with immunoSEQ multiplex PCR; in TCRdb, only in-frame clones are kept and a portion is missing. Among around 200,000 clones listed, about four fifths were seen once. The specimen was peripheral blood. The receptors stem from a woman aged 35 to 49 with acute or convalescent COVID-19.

CDR3 sequence: CATSDLAGGSPDTQYF. Written as DNA, the CDR3 is TGTGCCACCAGTGATTTAGCGGGGGGTAGCCCAGATACGCAGTATTTT. J is TRBJ2-3 and V is TRBV24-1, with 9 bases that match TRBD2. The germline V gene encodes CDR1 KGHDR and CDR2 SFDVKD. The CDR3 totals 16 residues. The J segment lost 4 bases and the V segment lost 1 base, leaving 5 bases of the junction unmatched.

The CDR3 sequence: CASSADGVNEQFF. The CDR3 bases are TGTGCCAGCAGTGCTGACGGGGTGAATGAGCAGTTCTTC. The chain is built from TRBV2 and TRBJ2-1; D is perhaps TRBD2 (5 bases). Per germline, CDR1 SNHLY and CDR2 FYNNEI. V was pared by 4 bases and J by 7 bases, with 11 bases between. The CDR3 has 13 amino acids.

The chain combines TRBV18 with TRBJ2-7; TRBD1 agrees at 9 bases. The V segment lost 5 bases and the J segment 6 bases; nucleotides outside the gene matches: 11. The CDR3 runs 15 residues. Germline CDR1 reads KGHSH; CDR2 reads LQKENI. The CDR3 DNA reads TGTGCCAGCTCATCGGACAGGGGAACCCCGCGCGAGCAGTACTTC. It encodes CASSSDRGTPREQYF.

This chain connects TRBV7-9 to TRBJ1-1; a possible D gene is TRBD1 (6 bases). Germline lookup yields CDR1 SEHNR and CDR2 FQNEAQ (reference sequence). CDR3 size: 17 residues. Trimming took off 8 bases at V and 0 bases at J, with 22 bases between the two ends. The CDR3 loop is CASQGGADSYMNTEAFF. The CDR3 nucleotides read TGTGCCAGCCAAGGGGGGGCCGACAGCTACATGAACACTGAAGCTTTCTTT.

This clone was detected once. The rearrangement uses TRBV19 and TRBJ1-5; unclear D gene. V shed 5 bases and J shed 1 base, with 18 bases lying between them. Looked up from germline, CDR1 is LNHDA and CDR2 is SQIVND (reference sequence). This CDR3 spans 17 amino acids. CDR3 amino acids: CASSPRTQTGSNQPQHF. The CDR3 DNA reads TGTGCCAGTAGTCCAAGGACCCAAACGGGGAGCAATCAGCCCCAGCATTTT.

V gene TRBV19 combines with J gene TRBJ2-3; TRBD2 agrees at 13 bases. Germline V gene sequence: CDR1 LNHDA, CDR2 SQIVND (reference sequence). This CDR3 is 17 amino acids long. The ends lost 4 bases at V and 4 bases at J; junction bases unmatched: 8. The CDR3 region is CASSKTSGRYLADTQYF. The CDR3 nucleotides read TGTGCCAGTAGTAAGACTAGCGGGAGGTATTTGGCAGATACGCAGTATTTT.

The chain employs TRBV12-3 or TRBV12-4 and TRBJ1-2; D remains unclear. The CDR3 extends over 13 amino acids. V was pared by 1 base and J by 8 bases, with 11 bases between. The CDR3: CASSLVRSGGYTF. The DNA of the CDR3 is TGTGCCAGCAGTTTAGTACGATCGGGAGGCTACACCTTC.

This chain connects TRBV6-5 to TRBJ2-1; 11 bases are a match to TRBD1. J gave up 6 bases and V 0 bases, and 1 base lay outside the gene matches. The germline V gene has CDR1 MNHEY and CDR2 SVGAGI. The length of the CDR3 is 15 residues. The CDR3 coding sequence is TGTGCCAGCAGTTACTCGGGGACAGGGGGCAATGAGCAGTTCTTC. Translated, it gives CASSYSGTGGNEQFF.

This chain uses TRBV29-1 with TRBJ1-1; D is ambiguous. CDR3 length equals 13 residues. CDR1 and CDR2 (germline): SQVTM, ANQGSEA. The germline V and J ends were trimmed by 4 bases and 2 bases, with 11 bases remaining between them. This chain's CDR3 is CSVVSGVNTEAFF. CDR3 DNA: TGCAGCGTTGTTAGCGGCGTCAACACTGAAGCTTTCTTT.

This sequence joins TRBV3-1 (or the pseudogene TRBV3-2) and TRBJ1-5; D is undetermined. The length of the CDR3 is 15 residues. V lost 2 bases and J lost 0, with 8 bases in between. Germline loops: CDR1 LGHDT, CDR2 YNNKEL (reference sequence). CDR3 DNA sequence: TGTGCCAGCAGCCAAACAGTCAATAGCAATCAGCCCCAGCATTTT. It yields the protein CASSQTVNSNQPQHF.

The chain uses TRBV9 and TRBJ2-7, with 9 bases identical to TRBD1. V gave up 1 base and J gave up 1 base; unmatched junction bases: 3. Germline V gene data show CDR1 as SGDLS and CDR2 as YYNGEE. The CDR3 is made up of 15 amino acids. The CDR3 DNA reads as TGTGCCAGCAGCGTAAGGACAGGGGTTTCCTACGAGCAGTACTTC. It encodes CASSVRTGVSYEQYF. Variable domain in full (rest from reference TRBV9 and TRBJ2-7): DSGVTQTPKHLITATGQRVTLRCSPRSGDLSVYWYQQSLDQGLQFLIQYYNGEERAKGNILERFSAQQFPDLHSELNLSSLELGDSALYFCASSVRTGVSYEQYFGPGTRLTVT.

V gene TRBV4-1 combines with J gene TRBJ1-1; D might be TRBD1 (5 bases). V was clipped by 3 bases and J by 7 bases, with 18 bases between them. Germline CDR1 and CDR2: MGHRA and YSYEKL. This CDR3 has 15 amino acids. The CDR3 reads CASSQRGRGLVEAFF. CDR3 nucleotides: TGCGCCAGCAGCCAGCGCGGGAGGGGTTTGGTTGAAGCTTTCTTT.

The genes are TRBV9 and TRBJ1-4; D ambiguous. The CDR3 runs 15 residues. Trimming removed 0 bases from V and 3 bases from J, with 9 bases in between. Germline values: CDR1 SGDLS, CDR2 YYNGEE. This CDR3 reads CASSVVGRPNEKLFF. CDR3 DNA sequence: TGTGCCAGCAGCGTAGTCGGGAGACCTAATGAAAAACTGTTTTTT.

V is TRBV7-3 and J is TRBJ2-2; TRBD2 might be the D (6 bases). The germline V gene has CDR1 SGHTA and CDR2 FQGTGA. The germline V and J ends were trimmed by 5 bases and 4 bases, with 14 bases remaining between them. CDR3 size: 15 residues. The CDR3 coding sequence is TGTGCCAGCAGCATTTCGGGGGTGGGCACCGGGGAGCTGTTTTTT. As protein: CASSISGVGTGELFF.

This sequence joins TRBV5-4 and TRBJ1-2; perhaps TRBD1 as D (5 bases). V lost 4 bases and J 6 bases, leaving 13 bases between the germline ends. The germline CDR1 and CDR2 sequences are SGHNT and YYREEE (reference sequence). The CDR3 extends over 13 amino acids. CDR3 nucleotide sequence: TGTGCCAGCAGCCGTAATAGGGGCGATGGCTACACCTTC. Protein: CASSRNRGDGYTF.

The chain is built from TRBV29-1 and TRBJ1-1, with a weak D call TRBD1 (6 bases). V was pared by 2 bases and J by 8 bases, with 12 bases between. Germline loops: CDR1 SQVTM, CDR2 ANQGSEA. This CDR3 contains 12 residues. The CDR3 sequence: CSVERQGPEAFF. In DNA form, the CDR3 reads TGCAGCGTTGAACGGCAGGGGCCCGAAGCTTTCTTT. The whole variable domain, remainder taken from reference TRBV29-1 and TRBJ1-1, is SAVISQKPSRDICQRGTSLTIQCQVDSQVTMMFWYRQQPGQSLTLIATANQGSEATYESGFVIDKFPISRPNLTFSTLTVSNMSPEDSSIYLCSVERQGPEAFFGQGTRLTVV.

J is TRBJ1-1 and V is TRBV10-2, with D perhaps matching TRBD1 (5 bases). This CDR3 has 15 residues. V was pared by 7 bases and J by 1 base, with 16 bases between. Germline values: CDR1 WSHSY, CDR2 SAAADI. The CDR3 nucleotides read TGCGCCAGCACCTTCAGGGTCGGGGGGAACACTGAAGCTTTCTTT. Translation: CASTFRVGGNTEAFF.

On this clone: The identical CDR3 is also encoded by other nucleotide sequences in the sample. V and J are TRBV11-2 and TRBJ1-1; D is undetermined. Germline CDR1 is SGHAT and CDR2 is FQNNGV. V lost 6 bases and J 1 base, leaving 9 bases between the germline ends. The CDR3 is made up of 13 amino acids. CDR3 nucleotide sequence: TGTGCCAGCAGTCCATCCGGGAACACTGAAGCTTTCTTT. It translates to CASSPSGNTEAFF. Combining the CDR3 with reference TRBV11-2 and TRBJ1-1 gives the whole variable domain EAGVAQSPRYKIIEKRQSVAFWCNPISGHATLYWYQQILGQGPKLLIQFQNNGVVDDSQLPKDRFSAERLKGVDSTLKIQPAKLEDSAVYLCASSPSGNTEAFFGQGTRLTVV.

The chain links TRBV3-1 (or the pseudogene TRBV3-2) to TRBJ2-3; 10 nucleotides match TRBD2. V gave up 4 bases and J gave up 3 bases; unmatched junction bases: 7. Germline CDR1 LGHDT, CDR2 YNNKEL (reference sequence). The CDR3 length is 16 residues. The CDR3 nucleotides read TGTGCCAGCAGCCTCAGTCCGACTAGCGGGACAGATACGCAGTATTTT. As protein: CASSLSPTSGTDTQYF.